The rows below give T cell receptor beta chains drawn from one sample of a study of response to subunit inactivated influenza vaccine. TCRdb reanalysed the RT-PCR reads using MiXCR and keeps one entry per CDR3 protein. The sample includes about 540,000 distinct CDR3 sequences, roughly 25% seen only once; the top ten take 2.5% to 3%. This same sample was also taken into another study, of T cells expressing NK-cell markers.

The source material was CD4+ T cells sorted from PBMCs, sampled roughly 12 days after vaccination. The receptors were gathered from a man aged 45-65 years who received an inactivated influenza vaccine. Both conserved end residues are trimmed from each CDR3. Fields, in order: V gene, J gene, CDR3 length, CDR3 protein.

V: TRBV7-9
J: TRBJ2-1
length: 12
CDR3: ASSLTLAGGEQF

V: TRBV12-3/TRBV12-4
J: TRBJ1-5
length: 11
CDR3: ASSFQRDQPQH

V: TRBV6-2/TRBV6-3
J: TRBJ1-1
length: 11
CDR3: ASSYAGLTEAF

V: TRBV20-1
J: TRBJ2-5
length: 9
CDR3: SAPNAETQY

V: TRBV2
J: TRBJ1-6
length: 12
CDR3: ASSAGTRYSPLH

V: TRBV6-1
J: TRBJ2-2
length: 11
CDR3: ASRELNTGELF

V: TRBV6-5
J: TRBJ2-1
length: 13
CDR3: ASSSGYRSYNEQF

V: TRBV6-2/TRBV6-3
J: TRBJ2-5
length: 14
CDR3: ASSLELGTALLTQY

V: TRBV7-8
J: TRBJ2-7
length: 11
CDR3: ASSQGGEYEQY

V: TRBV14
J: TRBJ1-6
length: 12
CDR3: ASSQEAGSSPLH

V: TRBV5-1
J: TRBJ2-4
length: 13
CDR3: ASSSFTEAKNIQY